This TCR beta chain was recorded in a study of blood T cell repertoires in COVID-19. The overall study: COVID-19 samples from acute and convalescent phases originated in the United States, Italy and Spain. PBMCs, B-cell-depleted T cells, or T cells were the source of the cDNA or gDNA that made up the material.

It was during active infection that Seattle patients were enrolled and then longitudinally followed. With 6 bases removed from V and 4 bases from J, the gap between germline ends came to 12 bases. CDR3 length: 13 residues. CDR1 LNHDA and CDR2 SQIVND come from the germline V gene (reference sequence). Profiling relied on immunoSEQ multiplex PCR, and the TCRdb table lists in-frame clones only, not all of them. The sample has approximately 250,000 clones, around nine tenths seen once. This receptor was taken from a woman in her seventies with COVID-19, enrolled during active disease. The sequenced sample was peripheral blood. This sequence joins TRBV19 and TRBJ1-1; D call uncertain. CDR3 sequence: CASRESGITEAFF. CDR3 coding DNA: TGTGCCAGTAGGGAAAGCGGTATCACTGAAGCTTTCTTT.